This is a list of T cell receptor beta chains from one sample in a study of blood T cell repertoires in COVID-19. Produced via immunoSEQ multiplex PCR; TCRdb's table is partial and in-frame only. The sample lists around 480,000 clones, about 85% occurring once. Specimen: PBMCs or T cells enriched from blood (not recorded which). These receptors all stem from a woman aged 18-35 years who had recovered from COVID-19. Each CDR3 is given with its conserved first and last residue. The D gene is left open where the match is weak. Expanded clones are given a class, and other clones once, few, many or no size at all.

.	TRBV24-1	.	TRBJ2-3	TGTGCCACCAGTGATCGTAACACGATTCCCCCAGATACGCAGTATTTT	CATSDRNTIPPDTQYF
.	TRBV15	.	TRBJ1-2	TGTGCCACCAGCAGAGATCAGGGTCAGTTATATGGCTACACCTTC	CATSRDQGQLYGYTF
.	TRBV6-1	TRBD1	TRBJ1-5	TGTGCCAGCAGTGAAATTAGGCAGGGGGATCAGCCCCAGCATTTT	CASSEIRQGDQPQHF
.	TRBV27	.	TRBJ1-4	TGTGCCAGCAGTTTAACCCCCGGGGGGGGGTCGCGGGAAAAACTGTTTTTT	CASSLTPGGGSREKLFF
.	TRBV28	.	TRBJ2-1	TGTGCCAGCAGTTTAAGTCTCTTCCCTAGCTCCTACAATGAGCAGTTCTTC	CASSLSLFPSSYNEQFF
.	TRBV5-4	TRBD2	TRBJ2-3	TGTGCCAGCAGCTCGAGTGGACTAGCGGGGGGCACAGATACGCAGTATTTT	CASSSSGLAGGTDTQYF
few	TRBV4-2	TRBD2	TRBJ2-7	TGTGCCAGCAGCCAAGCCCTAGCGGGGACTACCTACGAGCAGTACTTC	CASSQALAGTTYEQYF
.	TRBV7-2	TRBD2	TRBJ2-7	TGTGCCAGCAGCTTAGCCGGGAGGCAGCCCACCTACGAGCAGTACTTC	CASSLAGRQPTYEQYF
once	TRBV4-1	.	TRBJ1-3	TGCGCCAGCAGCTTTGCGGGGGCGCTCTCTGGAAACACCATATATTTT	CASSFAGALSGNTIYF
.	TRBV5-1	TRBD1	TRBJ1-4	TGCGCCAGCAGCCCGGGACAGAATAATGAAAAACTGTTTTTT	CASSPGQNNEKLFF
.	TRBV6-1	.	TRBJ1-2	TGTGCCAGCAGTGAAATGCTACAGCCCTATGGCTACACCTTC	CASSEMLQPYGYTF
.	TRBV7-9	.	TRBJ1-2	TGTGCCAGCAGCTTAATGGAGACCAGAGACACCTTC	CASSLMETRDTF
.	TRBV27	TRBD1	TRBJ1-1	TGTGCCAGCAGTTTTACAGGGGAAGGGACTGAAGCTTTCTTT	CASSFTGEGTEAFF
.	TRBV6-2/TRBV6-3	TRBD1	TRBJ2-2	TGTGCCAGCAGTTACTCACCGGGACAGGGGAACACCGGGGAGCTGTTTTTT	CASSYSPGQGNTGELFF
.	TRBV24-1	TRBD2	TRBJ2-7	TGTGCCACCTCCCTCGGGGGGGCCGAGGTTGACGAGCAGTACTTC	CATSLGGAEVDEQYF
.	TRBV6-4	.	TRBJ1-1	TGTGCCAGCAAACGGGGGGCGCAGACTGAAGCTTTCTTT	CASKRGAQTEAFF
.	TRBV7-9	.	TRBJ2-1	TGTGCCAGCAGCTATGCGGGAACCAATGAGCAGTTCTTC	CASSYAGTNEQFF
.	TRBV12-3/TRBV12-4	.	TRBJ1-5	TGTGCCAGCAGCCCAATCAATCAGCCCCAGCATTTT	CASSPINQPQHF
.	TRBV6-5	.	TRBJ1-1	TGTGCCAGCAGTTCCAGGGCAGGTTCCGACACTGAAGCTTTCTTT	CASSSRAGSDTEAFF
.	TRBV30	.	TRBJ1-6	TGTGCCTTATGGACAAGGTTGGATTCACCCCTCCACTTT	CALWTRLDSPLHF
.	TRBV11-2	.	TRBJ1-1	TGTGCCAGCAGTATGGGGGCGGAGAACACTGAAGCTTTCTTT	CASSMGAENTEAFF
.	TRBV20-1	.	TRBJ1-1	TGCAGTGCTAGTTCGGGGTATGACACTGAAGCTTTCTTT	CSASSGYDTEAFF
.	TRBV5-6	TRBD1	TRBJ2-6	TGTGCCAGCAGCCTGTTCGGGACAGGGGTCCTCTCTGGGGCCAACGTCCTGACTTTC	CASSLFGTGVLSGANVLTF
.	TRBV5-4	TRBD1	TRBJ1-4	TGTGCCAGCAGCTTCGGGACAGACAATGAAAAACTGTTTTTT	CASSFGTDNEKLFF
.	TRBV4-1	TRBD1	TRBJ1-1	TGCGCCAGCAGCCAACGGGACAGGGGGGAAACTGAAGCTTTCTTT	CASSQRDRGETEAFF
.	TRBV7-8	TRBD1	TRBJ1-2	TGTGCCAGCAGCACCCCAGGGGGATATGGCTACACCTTC	CASSTPGGYGYTF
.	TRBV5-6	.	TRBJ2-3	TGTGCCAGCAGCTTGTTGAGGGGGACAGATACGCAGTATTTT	CASSLLRGTDTQYF
.	TRBV29-1	TRBD1	TRBJ2-2	TGCAGCGTTGAAATACCGGGACAGGGGAACACCGGGGAGCTGTTTTTT	CSVEIPGQGNTGELFF
.	TRBV5-1	TRBD2	TRBJ2-7	TGCGCCAGCAGCTTGGGGGCTAGCGGGGGACCACCCTACGAGCAGTACTTC	CASSLGASGGPPYEQYF
.	TRBV2	TRBD2	TRBJ2-1	TGTGCCAGCCCCGTCTTTAGCGGGGGGACCATCTCCTACAATGAGCAGTTCTTC	CASPVFSGGTISYNEQFF
once	TRBV6-2/TRBV6-3	TRBD2	TRBJ2-2	TGTGCCAGCAGTGTGGGACTAGCGGGGGGATATACCGGGGAGCTGTTTTTT	CASSVGLAGGYTGELFF
.	TRBV2	TRBD2	TRBJ2-3	TGTGCCAGCAGTGAACGAACTAGCGGGGGGGATACGCAGTATTTT	CASSERTSGGDTQYF
.	TRBV2	.	TRBJ1-2	TGTGCCAGCAGTGAATCCCGAGGACAAGGCTACACCTTC	CASSESRGQGYTF
.	TRBV30	TRBD1	TRBJ1-2	TGTGCCTGGAGTCCCCCACGGACAGGGTCCGATGGCTACACCTTC	CAWSPPRTGSDGYTF
.	TRBV28	.	TRBJ1-3	TGTGCCAGCAGTTTGGGGGGGGAGGGAAACACCATATATTTT	CASSLGGEGNTIYF
.	TRBV30	.	TRBJ1-1	TGTGCCTGGAGTCGAGGGTCAAGGAACACTGAAGCTTTCTTT	CAWSRGSRNTEAFF
.	TRBV5-8	TRBD1	TRBJ1-5	TGTGCCAGCAGCCCCTCCCGGGACAGGGTGGGCAATCAGCCCCAGCATTTT	CASSPSRDRVGNQPQHF
few	TRBV7-2	.	TRBJ1-5	TGTGCCAGCAGCTTTACAGGAGCCAATCAGCCCCAGCATTTT	CASSFTGANQPQHF
once	TRBV30	.	TRBJ2-1	TGTGCCTGGAGCCGAGGGGGGGCCCCCCCTAATGAGCAGTTCTTC	CAWSRGGAPPNEQFF
.	TRBV4-1	.	TRBJ2-3	TGCGCCAGCAGCCAAGAAGTAGCGGCTGGCACAGATACGCAGTATTTT	CASSQEVAAGTDTQYF
.	TRBV7-8	.	TRBJ1-5	TGTGCCAGCAGGTCCCGCGGGGATCAGCCCCAGCATTTT	CASRSRGDQPQHF
.	TRBV5-5	.	TRBJ1-5	TGTGCCAGCAGTCTATCACGGGGAGGGGAAGGGCAGCCCCAGCATTTT	CASSLSRGGEGQPQHF
.	TRBV3-1/TRBV3-2	.	TRBJ1-1	TGTGCCAGCAGCCAAGACGTCCTAACGGGGGCTTTCTTT	CASSQDVLTGAFF